This TCR beta chain was sequenced for a study of PD-L1 blockade in urothelial cancer. Study-level information: Between 0 and 3 prior chemotherapy regimens had been given to patients.

Per the germline V gene, CDR1 is MGHRA and CDR2 is YSYEKL. The CDR3 is 17 residues long. Trimming left V 2 bases short and J 6 bases short, with 20 bases between. Assay: immunoSEQ multiplex PCR; the TCRdb copy retains only in-frame clones and omits some. The data show about 56,000 clones, 65% to 90% seen once. Time point of the sample: pretreatment peripheral blood. This specimen consisted of PBMCs, obtained around atezolizumab (anti-PD-L1) treatment. This sequence joins TRBV4-1 and TRBJ1-5; possible D gene TRBD1, 5 bases. This TCR was sampled from a man between 70 and 80 years old with urothelial cancer. DNA of the CDR3: TGCGCCAGCAGCCAAAATGCCGCCCCAGGGATGGGTCAGCCCCAGCATTTT. Protein sequence: CASSQNAAPGMGQPQHF.